This is a list of T cell receptor beta chains from one sample in a study of human T cells and chemical hapten exposure. TCRdb passed the RACE reads through MiXCR, listing each CDR3 protein once. The repertoire holds about 120,000 distinct CDR3 sequences, with roughly 14% as singletons. This specimen was whole blood, taken in connection with sensitization to the hapten diphenylcyclopropenone (DPC). These receptors were collected from a woman aged 18-35 years with alopecia areata. Some clones in this sample may be carry-over from other donors' samples. Both conserved end residues are part of each CDR3. The D gene is left open where the match is weak. Clone size is not always given. Where it is, it says once, few, many or a class for expanded clones.

CDR3 protein: CATSWEAQQPQHF
V gene: TRBV11-2
D gene: NA
clone size: few
J gene: TRBJ1-5

CDR3 protein: CASSQRQFGVRGNTIYF
V gene: TRBV14
D gene: NA
clone size: NA
J gene: TRBJ1-3

CDR3 protein: CSATGLAGGRSSYNEQFF
V gene: TRBV20-1
D gene: TRBD2
clone size: many
J gene: TRBJ2-1

CDR3 protein: CAWSSGGLGYEQFF
V gene: TRBV30
D gene: TRBD2
clone size: few
J gene: TRBJ2-1

CDR3 protein: CASGLATGATNEKLFF
V gene: TRBV12-5
D gene: TRBD1
clone size: NA
J gene: TRBJ1-4

CDR3 protein: CASSRSRTNTGELFF
V gene: TRBV7-6
D gene: NA
clone size: few
J gene: TRBJ2-2

CDR3 protein: CASSLRGDYGYTF
V gene: TRBV28
D gene: NA
clone size: NA
J gene: TRBJ1-2

CDR3 protein: CAIGDGYEQYF
V gene: TRBV10-3
D gene: NA
clone size: once
J gene: TRBJ2-7

CDR3 protein: CSARALGQGINQPQHF
V gene: TRBV20-1
D gene: TRBD1
clone size: many
J gene: TRBJ1-5

CDR3 protein: CASSLDGGPSYEQYF
V gene: TRBV28
D gene: NA
clone size: few
J gene: TRBJ2-7

CDR3 protein: CSARGAWAGAADTQYF
V gene: TRBV20-1
D gene: NA
clone size: few
J gene: TRBJ2-3

CDR3 protein: CASSLAAEQYF
V gene: TRBV7-2
D gene: NA
clone size: few
J gene: TRBJ2-7

CDR3 protein: CASITPDRDTEAFF
V gene: TRBV5-5
D gene: TRBD1
clone size: NA
J gene: TRBJ1-1

CDR3 protein: CSARDLRAGETQYF
V gene: TRBV20-1
D gene: NA
clone size: many
J gene: TRBJ2-5

CDR3 protein: CASSEILNTEAFF
V gene: TRBV10-2
D gene: NA
clone size: many
J gene: TRBJ1-1

CDR3 protein: CASSQGHPNTEAFF
V gene: TRBV4-3
D gene: NA
clone size: NA
J gene: TRBJ1-1

CDR3 protein: CASSDSLQLYNEQFF
V gene: TRBV25-1
D gene: NA
clone size: NA
J gene: TRBJ2-1

CDR3 protein: CASSFARAKNIQYF
V gene: TRBV5-6
D gene: NA
clone size: NA
J gene: TRBJ2-4

CDR3 protein: CASSSKKLLISGGDTDTQYF
V gene: TRBV7-2
D gene: TRBD2
clone size: NA
J gene: TRBJ2-3

CDR3 protein: CASSQDPGRSGIQYF
V gene: TRBV4-2
D gene: NA
clone size: NA
J gene: TRBJ2-4

CDR3 protein: CASSLNRGYNEQFF
V gene: TRBV5-4
D gene: TRBD1
clone size: NA
J gene: TRBJ2-1

CDR3 protein: CSAKIRDRSPYGYTF
V gene: TRBV20-1
D gene: TRBD1
clone size: few
J gene: TRBJ1-2

CDR3 protein: CASSRDRFTDTQYF
V gene: TRBV5-4
D gene: TRBD1
clone size: many
J gene: TRBJ2-3

CDR3 protein: CASSQNPDRGPEAFF
V gene: TRBV18
D gene: TRBD1
clone size: many
J gene: TRBJ1-1

CDR3 protein: CASSPAPTGTQYF
V gene: TRBV7-9
D gene: NA
clone size: NA
J gene: TRBJ2-3

CDR3 protein: CASSFEGAEAFF
V gene: TRBV7-9
D gene: NA
clone size: many
J gene: TRBJ1-1

CDR3 protein: CASSNRDRVKEFF
V gene: TRBV7-2
D gene: TRBD1
clone size: NA
J gene: TRBJ2-1

CDR3 protein: CSARRGPDYGYTF
V gene: TRBV20-1
D gene: NA
clone size: NA
J gene: TRBJ1-2

CDR3 protein: CASSQEVYRGTNEKLFF
V gene: TRBV4-3
D gene: NA
clone size: few
J gene: TRBJ1-4

CDR3 protein: CASTSTGELFF
V gene: TRBV9
D gene: NA
clone size: few
J gene: TRBJ2-2

CDR3 protein: CASSHPGGFQETQYF
V gene: TRBV7-2
D gene: TRBD1
clone size: NA
J gene: TRBJ2-5

CDR3 protein: CASSLGEGNTEAFF
V gene: TRBV7-6
D gene: NA
clone size: many
J gene: TRBJ1-1

CDR3 protein: CASRKRTSGGWNEQFF
V gene: TRBV2
D gene: TRBD2
clone size: few
J gene: TRBJ2-1

CDR3 protein: CASSLESRTHNEQFF
V gene: TRBV7-2
D gene: NA
clone size: few
J gene: TRBJ2-1

CDR3 protein: CASSQLAGVENEQFF
V gene: TRBV4-1
D gene: TRBD2
clone size: few
J gene: TRBJ2-1

CDR3 protein: CSASPLGQGNSYEQYF
V gene: TRBV20-1
D gene: NA
clone size: NA
J gene: TRBJ2-7